This T cell receptor beta chain was sequenced for a study of vaccination and CD4 T cells after COVID-19. Study-wide results and limits: In convalescent patients, 304 of 307 vaccine-specific clones were spike mono-reactive.

Indicated treatment: 10-day PBMC culture with coronavirus spike peptide pools or control peptides (ViraFEST assay). Negative selection recovered the CD4+ T cells once they had spent approximately eleven days in culture. On this clonotype: The target antigen is unknown.

Germline V gives CDR1 MNHEY, CDR2 SMNVEV (reference sequence). The ends lost 3 bases at V and 6 bases at J; junction bases unmatched: 14. This CDR3 is built from 17 residues. Sequencing of the DNA from cultured CD4+ T cells was carried out with the Oncomine TCR Beta short-read assay. TCRdb used MiXCR to reprocess the PCR reads, holding one entry per CDR3 protein. The table includes 13,000 or so distinct CDR3 sequences, roughly 65% detected once. Sample: CD4+ T cells from blood, cultured in vitro. The TCR sequence derives from a human donor who had recovered from COVID-19. The rearrangement links TRBV27 to TRBJ2-3, with TRBD2 identical over 8 bases. The CDR3 region has the DNA TGTGCCAGCAGTTTCCGTCGCCTAGCGGGCCCCGGGGATACGCAGTATTTT. Translation: CASSFRRLAGPGDTQYF.